This is a list of T cell receptor beta chains from one sample in a study of technical replicates of blood from a few donors. Sequencing was performed with immunoSEQ multiplex PCR; in TCRdb, only in-frame clones are kept and a portion is missing. This sample has 87,000 or so clones; around 93% occur once, and the top ten carry around 0.36%. The source material was T cells isolated from PBMCs. The receptors shown here come from a human donor in good health. The CDR3 runs from the conserved cysteine through the conserved F or W. The D gene is left open where the match is weak. Only part of the rows carry a size: once, few, many, or a class if the clone is expanded.

J gene,D gene,V gene,clone size,CDR3 protein,CDR3 DNA
TRBJ2-7,TRBD2,TRBV27,-,CASRTAGATYEQYF,TGTGCCAGCAGAACCGCGGGAGCGACCTACGAGCAGTACTTC
TRBJ2-2,TRBD2,TRBV10-3,-,CATEGAGGATGELFF,TGTGCCACGGAAGGAGCGGGAGGCGCCACCGGGGAGCTGTTTTTT
TRBJ1-4,-,TRBV9,-,CASSVGDSTNEKLFF,TGTGCCAGCAGCGTGGGCGATTCAACTAATGAAAAACTGTTTTTT
TRBJ1-5,-,TRBV7-2,-,CASSLDSGPSNLPQHF,TGTGCCAGCAGCTTAGATTCAGGGCCGTCGAATCTGCCCCAGCATTTT
TRBJ2-7,TRBD2,TRBV10-3,-,CASSGTRISEQYF,TGTGCCAGCTCCGGGACTAGAATTAGCGAGCAGTACTTC
TRBJ2-7,-,TRBV9,-,CASSAQGSSYEQYF,TGTGCCAGCAGCGCACAGGGAAGCTCCTACGAGCAGTACTTC
TRBJ1-5,TRBD1,TRBV5-5,-,CASSLHRGKNQPQHF,TGTGCCAGCAGCTTGCACAGGGGGAAGAATCAGCCCCAGCATTTT
TRBJ2-2,-,TRBV19,-,CASTPGVPTGELFF,TGTGCCAGTACGCCGGGGGTTCCCACCGGGGAGCTGTTTTTT
TRBJ1-4,-,TRBV10-1,-,CASSESAVPNEKLFF,TGCGCCAGCAGTGAGTCGGCCGTACCTAATGAAAAACTGTTTTTT
TRBJ2-2,TRBD1,TRBV5-4,few,CASSLSYRGNTGELFF,TGTGCCAGCAGCCTTTCTTACAGGGGCAACACCGGGGAGCTGTTTTTT
TRBJ2-3,TRBD2,TRBV11-2,once,CASSHGTAGVTQYF,TGTGCCAGCAGCCACGGGACCGCGGGAGTTACGCAGTATTTT
TRBJ1-2,-,TRBV7-9,-,CASSSVGVDYGYTF,TGTGCCAGCAGCTCAGTCGGGGTGGACTATGGCTACACCTTC
TRBJ2-7,-,TRBV5-8,-,CASSATFRGTYEQYF,TGTGCCAGCAGCGCAACATTCAGGGGAACCTACGAGCAGTACTTC
TRBJ1-1,TRBD1,TRBV19,-,CASSAGTAMNTEAFF,TGTGCCAGTAGTGCGGGGACAGCTATGAACACTGAAGCTTTCTTT
TRBJ2-3,TRBD1,TRBV4-1,-,CASSLGQGFYTQYF,TGCGCCAGCAGCCTTGGACAGGGTTTTTATACGCAGTATTTT
TRBJ1-2,TRBD1,TRBV9,-,CASSGVTGGYGYTF,TGTGCCAGCAGCGGCGTCACAGGGGGCTATGGCTACACCTTC
TRBJ1-2,-,TRBV11-2,-,CASSLHRAGYTF,TGTGCCAGCAGCTTGCACAGGGCTGGCTACACCTTC
TRBJ2-1,TRBD2,TRBV9,once,CASSATSGSGNEQFF,TGTGCCAGCAGCGCCACTAGCGGGAGTGGGAATGAGCAGTTCTTC
TRBJ2-7,-,TRBV4-2,-,CASSQVVASGAEQYF,TGTGCCAGCAGCCAAGTGGTAGCGAGCGGTGCCGAGCAGTACTTC
TRBJ2-7,-,TRBV7-9,-,CAGGGQRPYEQYF,TGTGCCGGGGGTGGACAGAGACCCTACGAGCAGTACTTC
TRBJ2-5,-,TRBV7-2,-,CASSPGGLQETQYF,TGTGCCAGCAGCCCAGGCGGACTCCAAGAGACCCAGTACTTC
TRBJ2-2,-,TRBV9,-,CASSDLPGRNTGELFF,TGTGCCAGCAGCGATCTACCGGGGAGAAACACCGGGGAGCTGTTTTTT
TRBJ1-2,-,TRBV5-8,-,CASSWRDGIYGYTF,TGTGCCAGCAGCTGGCGGGACGGCATCTATGGCTACACCTTC
TRBJ2-7,-,TRBV30,-,CAGRWRTATYEQYF,TGTGCCGGGAGGTGGAGGACAGCGACCTACGAGCAGTACTTC
TRBJ1-5,-,TRBV6-5,-,CASTGFGPQHF,TGTGCCAGCACCGGTTTTGGGCCCCAGCATTTT
TRBJ1-4,-,TRBV28,-,CASRWGPATNEKLFF,TGTGCCAGCAGGTGGGGGCCAGCAACTAATGAAAAACTGTTTTTT
TRBJ2-7,-,TRBV5-6,-,CASSSDSAYEQYF,TGTGCCAGCAGCTCGGACTCCGCCTACGAGCAGTACTTC
TRBJ2-7,TRBD2,TRBV5-6,-,CASSLTGGTIHEQYF,TGTGCCAGCAGCTTGACGGGGGGGACTATCCACGAGCAGTACTTC
TRBJ1-2,-,TRBV20-1,few,CSVEDYGYTF,TGCAGTGTGGAGGACTATGGCTACACCTTC
TRBJ1-1,-,TRBV10-3,-,CAIRADTEAFF,TGTGCCATCAGGGCAGACACTGAAGCTTTCTTT
TRBJ2-3,-,TRBV28,-,CASSLGGRSTDTQYF,TGTGCCAGCAGTTTGGGGGGTCGAAGCACAGATACGCAGTATTTT
TRBJ1-4,TRBD1,TRBV5-4,-,CASSSGTENEKLFF,TGTGCCAGCAGCTCCGGGACAGAGAATGAAAAACTGTTTTTT
TRBJ2-5,-,TRBV9,-,CASGAGREETQYF,TGTGCCAGCGGTGCCGGCCGGGAAGAGACCCAGTACTTC
TRBJ1-2,-,TRBV28,-,CASSLENAGRDGYTF,TGTGCCAGCAGTTTAGAGAATGCAGGGAGGGATGGCTACACCTTC
TRBJ2-7,TRBD2,TRBV10-2,-,CASSLLAGGVYEQYF,TGCGCCAGCAGCCTACTAGCGGGAGGCGTCTACGAGCAGTACTTC
TRBJ2-1,TRBD2,TRBV5-1,many,CASSRTSGSSYNEQFF,TGCGCCAGCAGTCGGACTAGCGGGAGCTCCTACAATGAGCAGTTCTTC
TRBJ2-2,-,TRBV29-1,-,CSVVMQSGELFF,TGCAGCGTTGTCATGCAGTCCGGGGAGCTGTTTTTT
TRBJ1-5,-,TRBV27,-,CASSLGLSNQPQHF,TGTGCCAGCAGTTTAGGACTGAGCAATCAGCCCCAGCATTTT
TRBJ2-7,TRBD1,TRBV6-1,-,CASSPGQGASYEQYF,TGTGCCAGCAGTCCGGGACAGGGAGCATCCTACGAGCAGTACTTC
TRBJ2-7,TRBD2,TRBV4-2,once,CASSQDAGGPYEQYF,TGTGCCAGCAGCCAAGATGCGGGAGGTCCCTACGAGCAGTACTTC
TRBJ2-5,TRBD2,TRBV4-2,-,CASSRGLAGVIGETQYF,TGTGCCAGCAGCCGGGGACTAGCGGGAGTTATAGGAGAGACCCAGTACTTC
TRBJ2-7,TRBD1,TRBV10-3,-,CAISGAGQGIARQYF,TGTGCCATCAGTGGCGCCGGACAGGGAATCGCCAGGCAGTACTTC
TRBJ2-7,TRBD1,TRBV7-3,-,CASSLMAGGLIEQYF,TGTGCCAGCAGCTTAATGGCAGGGGGCTTAATCGAGCAGTACTTC
TRBJ1-1,-,TRBV27,once,CASSSPTNRQNTEAFF,TGTGCCAGCAGTTCTCCGACCAATAGACAGAACACTGAAGCTTTCTTT
TRBJ2-1,-,TRBV10-1,-,CASSPTSPSLNEQFF,TGCGCCAGCAGCCCTACTAGTCCTTCTCTCAATGAGCAGTTCTTC